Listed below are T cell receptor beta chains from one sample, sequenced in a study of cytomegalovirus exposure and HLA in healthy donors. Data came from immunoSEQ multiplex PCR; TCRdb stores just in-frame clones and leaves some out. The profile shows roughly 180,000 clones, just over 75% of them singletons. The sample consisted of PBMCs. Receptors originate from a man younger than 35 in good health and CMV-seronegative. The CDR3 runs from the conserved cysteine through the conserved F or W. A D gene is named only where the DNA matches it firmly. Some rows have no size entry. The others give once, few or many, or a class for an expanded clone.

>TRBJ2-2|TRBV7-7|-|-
CASSSTAYSTGELFF
TGTGCTAGCAGCTCGACAGCCTATTCCACCGGGGAGCTGTTTTTT
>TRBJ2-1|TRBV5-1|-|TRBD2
CASSFGTSGGAGNEQFF
TGCGCCAGCAGCTTTGGGACTAGCGGGGGGGCAGGGAATGAGCAGTTCTTC
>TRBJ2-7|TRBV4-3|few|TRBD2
CASSQVTGGSYEQYF
TGCGCCAGCAGCCAAGTTACGGGAGGTTCCTACGAGCAGTACTTC
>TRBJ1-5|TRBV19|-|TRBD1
CASRRDRGSSNQPQHF
TGTGCCAGTAGAAGGGACAGGGGGAGTAGCAATCAGCCCCAGCATTTT
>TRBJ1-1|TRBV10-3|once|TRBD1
CAISEWGQGTGTEAFF
TGTGCCATCAGTGAGTGGGGACAGGGTACGGGCACTGAAGCTTTCTTT
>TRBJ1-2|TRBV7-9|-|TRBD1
CASSLAGAGGDGYTF
TGTGCCAGCAGCTTAGCGGGGGCAGGGGGCGATGGCTACACCTTC
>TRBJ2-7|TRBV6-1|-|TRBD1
CASRVDRGEGYEQYF
TGTGCCAGCAGAGTAGACAGGGGGGAGGGCTACGAGCAGTACTTC
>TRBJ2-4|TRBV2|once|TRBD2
CASGEGLAGGRNKNIQYF
TGTGCCAGCGGGGAGGGACTAGCGGGGGGGCGGAACAAAAACATTCAGTACTTC
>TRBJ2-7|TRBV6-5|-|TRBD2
CASSYSTSGNRYEQYF
TGTGCCAGCAGTTACTCTACTAGCGGGAATAGGTACGAGCAGTACTTC
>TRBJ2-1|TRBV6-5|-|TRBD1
CASRSDRGMYNEQFF
TGTGCCAGCAGATCCGACAGGGGGATGTACAATGAGCAGTTCTTC
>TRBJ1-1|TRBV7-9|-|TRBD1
CASHRGFLDEAFF
TGTGCCAGCCACAGGGGGTTTTTGGATGAAGCTTTCTTT
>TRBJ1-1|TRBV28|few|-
CASSLIAEPGEAFF
TGTGCCAGCAGTTTAATCGCAGAGCCGGGGGAAGCTTTCTTT
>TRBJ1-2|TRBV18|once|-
CASSRAGGANYGYTF
TGTGCCAGCTCAAGAGCGGGGGGAGCTAACTATGGCTACACCTTC
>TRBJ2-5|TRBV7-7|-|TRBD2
CASSLGSGSSPETQYF
TGTGCTAGCAGCTTGGGTAGCGGGAGTTCACCAGAGACCCAGTACTTC
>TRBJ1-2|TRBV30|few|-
CAWSTQVYGYTF
TGTGCCTGGAGTACGCAGGTCTATGGCTACACCTTC
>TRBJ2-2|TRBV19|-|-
CASSIGQITGELFF
TGTGCCAGTAGTATCGGACAAATCACCGGGGAGCTGTTTTTT
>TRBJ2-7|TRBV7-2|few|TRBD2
CASSFGISGGYEQYF
TGTGCCAGCAGCTTCGGCATCAGCGGGGGCTACGAGCAGTACTTC
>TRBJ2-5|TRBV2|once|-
CASSEEPMILASQETQYF
TGTGCCAGCAGTGAAGAGCCGATGATACTCGCAAGTCAAGAGACCCAGTACTTC
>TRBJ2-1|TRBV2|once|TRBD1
CASSETGVVSNEQFF
TGTGCCAGCAGTGAAACAGGGGTAGTGTCTAATGAGCAGTTCTTC
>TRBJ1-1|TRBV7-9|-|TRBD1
CASSPRDRGFRKGTEAFF
TGTGCCAGCAGCCCACGGGACAGGGGATTCAGGAAGGGCACTGAAGCTTTCTTT
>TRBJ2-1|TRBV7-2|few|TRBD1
CASSLGFLGTGGRNEQFF
TGTGCCAGCAGCTTAGGGTTCTTGGGGACAGGGGGACGCAATGAGCAGTTCTTC
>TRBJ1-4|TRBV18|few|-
CASSPRTTEKLFF
TGTGCCAGCTCACCACGAACAACCGAAAAACTGTTTTTT
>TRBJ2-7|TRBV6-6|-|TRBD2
CASSLAVDSYEQYF
TGTGCCAGCAGTCTAGCGGTCGACTCCTACGAGCAGTACTTC
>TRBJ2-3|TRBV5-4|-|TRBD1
CASSPTGGGTDTQYF
TGTGCCAGCAGCCCAACAGGGGGCGGTACAGATACGCAGTATTTT
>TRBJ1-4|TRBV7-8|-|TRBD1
CASSLVPGQINEKLFF
TGTGCCAGCAGCTTAGTACCGGGACAGATTAATGAAAAACTGTTTTTT
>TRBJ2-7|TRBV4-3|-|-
CASSFGTGYEQYF
TGCGCCAGCAGCTTCGGGACTGGATACGAGCAGTACTTC
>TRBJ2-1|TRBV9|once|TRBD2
CASSTSGKLDEQFF
TGTGCCAGCAGCACTAGCGGGAAACTGGATGAGCAGTTCTTC
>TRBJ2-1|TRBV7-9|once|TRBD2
CASSSRTSGFYNEQFF
TGTGCCAGCAGCTCTAGGACTAGCGGGTTCTACAATGAGCAGTTCTTC
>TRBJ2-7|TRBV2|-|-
CASTRDSINSYEQYF
TGTGCCAGCACTAGGGACTCGATAAACTCCTACGAGCAGTACTTC
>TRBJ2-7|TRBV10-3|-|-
CAISEPSTEFYEQYF
TGTGCCATCAGTGAGCCCTCGACAGAATTCTACGAGCAGTACTTC
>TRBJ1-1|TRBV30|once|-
CAWSTVMNTEAFF
TGTGCCTGGAGCACAGTGATGAACACTGAAGCTTTCTTT
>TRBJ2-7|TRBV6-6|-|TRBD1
CASSYGSGTVSYEQYF
TGTGCCAGCAGTTACGGGTCCGGGACAGTGTCCTACGAGCAGTACTTC
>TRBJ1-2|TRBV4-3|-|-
CASSQDERSYGYTF
TGCGCCAGCAGCCAAGATGAGAGGAGCTATGGCTACACCTTC
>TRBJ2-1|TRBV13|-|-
CASSLQVIGEQFF
TGTGCCAGCAGCTTACAAGTTATCGGTGAGCAGTTCTTC
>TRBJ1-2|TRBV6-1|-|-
CASSEAGGKYGYTF
TGTGCCAGCAGTGAAGCGGGGGGGAAGTATGGCTACACCTTC
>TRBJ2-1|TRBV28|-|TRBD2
CASSLAGTSGLNEQFF
TGTGCCAGCAGTTTAGCCGGGACTAGCGGACTCAATGAGCAGTTCTTC
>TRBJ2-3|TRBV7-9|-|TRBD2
CASSLVTAGWLRGTQYF
TGTGCCAGCAGCTTAGTTACAGCGGGATGGTTGCGTGGTACGCAGTATTTT